The 17 T cell receptor beta chains given below trace back to one sample, sequenced in a study of T cell responses to AZD1222 COVID-19 vaccine. Sequenced by immunoSEQ multiplex PCR; TCRdb stores in-frame clones only, minus some. Here the sample spans more than 100,000 clones, 90% being singletons. The specimen was peripheral blood, collected on day 0 of AZD1222 vaccination. Source of these receptors: an adult in good health.

This chain connects TRBV7-9 to TRBJ1-2; 7 bases are shared with TRBD1. Germline values: CDR1 SEHNR, CDR2 FQNEAQ (reference sequence). V lost 4 bases to trimming and J lost 4 bases; unmatched junction nucleotides: 3. There are 13 residues in the CDR3. The CDR3 nucleotides read TGTGCCAGCAGCTGGGACAGCTTCTATGGCTACACCTTC. It specifies CASSWDSFYGYTF. Full variable domain (rest looked up from reference TRBV7-9 and TRBJ1-2): DTGVSQNPRHKITKRGQNVTFRCDPISEHNRLYWYRQTLGQGPEFLTYFQNEAQLEKSRLLSDRFSAERPKGSFSTLEIQRTEQGDSAMYLCASSWDSFYGYTFGSGTRLTVV.

For this clone: The same CDR3 can be traced to other DNA sequences in this sample. The V gene is TRBV24-1, the J gene TRBJ2-1; TRBD2 matches 7 bases. Per germline, CDR1 KGHDR and CDR2 SFDVKD. This CDR3 has 15 residues. Unmatched junction bases numbered 1, after V lost 3 bases and J lost 0 bases. CDR3 bases: TGTGCCACCAGTGATAGGACTAGCTCCTACAATGAGCAGTTCTTC. Protein product: CATSDRTSSYNEQFF.

The V call is TRBV24-1, the J call TRBJ2-5, with a weak D call TRBD2 (7 bases). CDR3 length: 13 residues. V was pared by 9 bases and J by 5 bases, with 15 bases between. From germline, CDR1 is KGHDR and CDR2 SFDVKD. CDR3 nucleotide sequence: TGTGCCACCTCTAGGGGGGGGTCGGAGACCCAGTACTTC. Encoded protein: CATSRGGSETQYF.

The chain is built from TRBV7-9 and TRBJ1-4, with TRBD1 matching over 10 bases. From germline, CDR1 is SEHNR and CDR2 FQNEAQ (reference sequence). The CDR3 loop spans 15 amino acids. Trimming removed 1 base from V and 10 bases from J; junction bases left unmatched: 6. The CDR3 sequence: CASSLVGTGVGKLFF. The CDR3 DNA is TGTGCCAGCAGCTTAGTTGGGACAGGGGTTGGAAAACTGTTTTTT.

The chain couples TRBV6-5 to TRBJ1-1; TRBD1 might be the D (5 bases). V was clipped by 8 bases and J by 4 bases, with 11 bases between them. This CDR3 is built from 12 residues. The germline CDR1 and CDR2 sequences are MNHEY and SVGAGI. As DNA, the CDR3 is TGTGCCAGCCTGGGGCCTGGCACTGAAGCTTTCTTT. It codes for CASLGPGTEAFF.

The V gene is TRBV30, the J gene TRBJ1-3; 7 bases fit TRBD1. CDR1 and CDR2 (germline): GTSNPN, SVGIG (reference sequence). This CDR3 has 13 residues. The trim removed 3 bases at V and 3 bases at J, leaving 2 bases unmatched. CDR3 residues: CAWSRGYGNTIYF. The CDR3 bases are TGTGCCTGGAGCAGGGGGTATGGAAACACCATATATTTT.

The chain is built from TRBV6-2 or TRBV6-3 and TRBJ1-5; a weak D match, TRBD1 (6 bases). Germline-derived CDR1 and CDR2 are MNHEY and SVGEGT. This CDR3 comprises 16 residues. Between the trimmed V and J ends, which lost 6 bases and 3 bases, there was a span of 18 bases. In nucleotides, the CDR3 is TGTGCCAGCAGCTTCCAAGGGGGAACTTTCAATCAGCCCCAGCATTTT. Encoded protein: CASSFQGGTFNQPQHF.

The V and J genes are TRBV19 and TRBJ1-5; TRBD1 matches at 7 bases. Germline CDR1 is LNHDA and CDR2 is SQIVND (reference sequence). The CDR3 is 13 amino acids. V shed 11 bases and J 3 bases; nucleotides not matched to a gene: 7. DNA of the CDR3: TGTGCCGCCAGGACAGGCCTCAATCAGCCCCAGCATTTT. Protein sequence: CAARTGLNQPQHF.

This clone was detected once. V usage is TRBV4-2 and J usage is TRBJ1-5; D is ambiguous. Deletions cut 0 bases from V and 4 bases from J, with 13 bases between. Germline CDR1 is LGHNA and CDR2 is YNFKEQ. This CDR3 has 16 residues. CDR3 coding DNA: TGTGCCAGCAGCCAAGATCCCCGGACCCTTAATCAGCCCCAGCATTTT. Translated, it gives CASSQDPRTLNQPQHF.

This rearrangement joins TRBV6-5 to TRBJ1-1, with D perhaps TRBD1 (6 bases). CDR3 length equals 13 residues. Between the trimmed V and J ends, which lost 6 bases and 1 base, there was a span of 9 bases. Per the germline V gene, CDR1 is MNHEY and CDR2 is SVGAGI. The CDR3 DNA reads as TGTGCCAGCAGAGAGACAGGGAACACTGAAGCTTTCTTT. This sequence encodes CASRETGNTEAFF.

The chain links TRBV7-2 to TRBJ2-3; D perhaps matches TRBD2 (6 bases). In germline, CDR1 is SGHTA, CDR2 FQGNSA. Trimming took 0 bases from V and 0 from J, leaving 19 bases between them. The CDR3 runs to 19 residues. The CDR3 sequence: CASSLAPLLLATSTDTQYF. The DNA for the CDR3 is TGTGCCAGCAGCTTAGCGCCCCTATTACTAGCCACTAGCACAGATACGCAGTATTTT.

V usage is TRBV12-3 or TRBV12-4 and J usage is TRBJ1-1, with D hard to call. V lost 5 bases to trimming and J lost 4 bases, with 11 bases between them. This CDR3 spans 13 amino acids. The CDR3 DNA sequence: TGTGCCAGCAGTGAAGAGGAAATCACTGAAGCTTTCTTT. Translation gives CASSEEEITEAFF.

CDR3 loop: CASSLSPWVAQGHNYGYTF. Written as DNA, the CDR3 is TGCGCCAGCAGCTTGTCGCCGTGGGTTGCACAGGGACACAACTATGGCTACACCTTC. This chain links TRBV5-1 with TRBJ1-2; TRBD1 is a possible D gene (6 bases). V lost 1 base and J lost 2, with 24 bases in between. CDR1 is SGHRS and CDR2 is YFSETQ in the germline V gene. This CDR3 is built from 19 residues.

The chain uses TRBV28 and TRBJ1-5; D remains ambiguous. Germline V gene data show CDR1 as MDHEN and CDR2 as SYDVKM. V dropped 8 bases and J dropped 5 bases, with 10 bases sitting between them. The CDR3 covers 12 residues. The CDR3 reads CASSSGDQPQHF. The CDR3 DNA reads TGTGCCAGCTCTTCGGGAGATCAGCCCCAGCATTTT.

The V gene is TRBV27, the J gene TRBJ2-7; 7 bases are shared with TRBD1. Per the germline V gene, CDR1 is MNHEY and CDR2 is SMNVEV (reference sequence). The trim removed 2 bases at V and 3 bases at J, leaving 7 bases unmatched. This CDR3 region has 15 residues. The CDR3 here is CASSLGDSLYYEQYF. The CDR3 DNA reads TGTGCCAGCAGTTTAGGGGACAGTCTTTACTACGAGCAGTACTTC.

Worth noting for this clone: Other DNA sequences in this sample translate to the same CDR3. CDR3 region: CASSVGADYGYTF. In nucleotides, the CDR3 is TGTGCCAGCAGCGTAGGGGCAGACTATGGCTACACCTTC. The rearrangement joins TRBV9 to TRBJ1-2; no definite D call. The CDR3 contains 13 residues. V gave up 0 bases and J gave up 3 bases, with 6 bases separating them. The germline gives CDR1 SGDLS, CDR2 YYNGEE.

J is TRBJ1-4 and V is TRBV6-5; no firm D call. CDR3 size: 12 residues. V lost 6 bases and J 4 bases, leaving 6 bases between the germline ends. Germline-derived CDR1 and CDR2 are MNHEY and SVGAGI. CDR3 bases: TGTGCCAGCAGCTCGGTTAATGAAAAACTGTTTTTT. It specifies CASSSVNEKLFF.